This section outlines one T cell receptor (beta chain) sequence together with its context. The sample comes from a study of cytomegalovirus exposure and HLA in healthy donors. PCR primers comprised 60 Vbeta and 13 Jbeta primers. Sequenced by immunoSEQ multiplex PCR; TCRdb stores in-frame clones only, minus some. The table records about 130,000 clones, around four fifths of them present only once. Sequenced input: PBMCs. This receptor was taken from a boy younger than 10 in good health and CMV-seronegative.

The CDR3 DNA follows: TGTGCCAGCAGCCCTTGGACTAGCGGGGGGGCTGGGGAGCTGTTTTTT. It translates to CASSPWTSGGAGELFF. The chain combines TRBV7-6 with TRBJ2-2; the match to TRBD2 covers 15 bases. The CDR3 runs 16 residues. The germline V gene has CDR1 SGHVS and CDR2 FNYEAQ. Trimming cost V 5 bases and J 8 bases; bases outside gene matches: 6.